This record covers a single T cell receptor beta chain. The data belong to a study of PD-1 blockade in mismatch repair-deficient tumors. The V gene end was trimmed by 0 bases and the J gene end by 6 bases; junction bases not matched to a gene: 3. This CDR3 spans 14 amino acids. CDR1 and CDR2 (germline): SGHRS, YFSETQ. Produced via immunoSEQ multiplex PCR; TCRdb's table is partial and in-frame only. The sample records some 19,000 clones, more than 65% being singletons. The material was PBMCs, obtained 52 weeks after starting pembrolizumab. The source is an adult with mismatch repair-deficient cancer. V gene TRBV5-1 combines with J gene TRBJ1-1, with 9 bases lining up with TRBD1. The chain's CDR3 is CASSLEGQGAEAFF. The CDR3, as DNA: TGCGCCAGCAGCTTGGAGGGACAGGGAGCTGAAGCTTTCTTT. Supplemented by reference TRBV5-1 and TRBJ1-1, the full variable domain reads KAGVTQTPRYLIKTRGQQVTLSCSPISGHRSVSWYQQTPGQGLQFLFEYFSETQRNKGNFPGRFSGRQFSNSRSEMNVSTLELGDSALYLCASSLEGQGAEAFFGQGTRLTVV.